The 17 T cell receptor beta chains below come from one sample, sequenced in a study of identical twins. TCRdb itself ran the 5' RACE reads through MiXCR, one entry per CDR3 protein. The sample records some 500,000 distinct CDR3 sequences, roughly an eighth being singletons. The same specimen was also included in a second study, on yellow fever vaccine responses in identical twins.

The sample consisted of CD4+ T cells sorted from blood. Source of these receptors: a woman in her late teens or twenties in good health.

This clonotype was seen at least ten times. This chain links TRBV20-1 with TRBJ2-1; maybe TRBD2 (5 bases). V was pared by 7 bases and J by 8 bases, with 15 bases between. The CDR3 contains 12 residues. Germline V gene data show CDR1 as DFQATT and CDR2 as SNEGSKA (reference sequence). CDR3 sequence: CSVSSPPHEQFF. For the CDR3, the DNA is TGCAGTGTTTCTAGCCCCCCACATGAGCAGTTCTTC.

In this sample, this clonotype turned up many times. This sequence joins TRBV4-1 and TRBJ2-5, with 8 bases matching TRBD1. Unmatched junction bases numbered 6, after V lost 3 bases and J lost 3 bases. CDR1 and CDR2 (germline): MGHRA, YSYEKL. This CDR3 has 15 residues. CDR3 amino acids: CASSQPDRDKETQYF. CDR3 sequence (DNA): TGCGCCAGCAGCCAGCCGGACAGGGACAAAGAGACCCAGTACTTC.

This rearrangement joins TRBV7-9 to TRBJ2-5, with TRBD1 matching over 8 bases. V shed 5 bases, J shed 4 bases, and the junction held 9 bases outside the gene matches. This CDR3 has 15 residues. Germline CDR1 SEHNR, CDR2 FQNEAQ (reference sequence). Here the CDR3 DNA reads TGTGCCAGCAGCCGCAGCCCAGGGGGCGCAGAGACCCAGTACTTC. Protein sequence: CASSRSPGGAETQYF.

The table lists this clonotype with a few counts. The chain joins TRBV11-1 to TRBJ2-3, with 7 positions matching TRBD2. The germline gives CDR1 SGHAT, CDR2 FQDESV (reference sequence). The CDR3 consists of 16 residues. Trimming removed 1 base from V and 3 bases from J; junction bases left unmatched: 7. CDR3: CASSLGYGGSTDTQYF. CDR3 nucleotide sequence: TGTGCCAGCAGCTTAGGATACGGCGGGAGTACAGATACGCAGTATTTT.

This chain links TRBV12-3 or TRBV12-4 with TRBJ1-2, with 9 bases matching TRBD1. The ends lost 8 bases at V and 4 bases at J; junction bases unmatched: 5. The CDR3 totals 13 residues. CDR3 coding DNA: TGTGCCAGCCTCACGACAGGGGGCTATGGCTACACCTTC. This gives the protein CASLTTGGYGYTF.

This clonotype was seen more than once but under ten times. This chain uses TRBV7-9 with TRBJ2-1; TRBD2 is a possible D gene (5 bases). Germline V gene lookup returns CDR1 SEHNR and CDR2 FQNEAQ (reference sequence). The CDR3 spans 15 residues. V shed 1 base and J shed 9 bases, with 16 bases lying between them. CDR3 residues: CASSLGGQPAIEQFF. As DNA, the CDR3 is TGTGCCAGCAGCTTAGGCGGGCAGCCTGCAATTGAGCAGTTCTTC.

This chain uses TRBV11-2 with TRBJ2-3; maybe TRBD1 (5 bases). The CDR3 is 11 amino acids. V lost 7 bases and J lost 7, with 9 bases in between. Germline V CDR1 and CDR2: SGHAT, FQNNGV. CDR3 amino acids: CASTTGYTQYF. DNA of the CDR3: TGTGCCAGCACCACAGGTTATACGCAGTATTTT.

The rearrangement links TRBV7-2 to TRBJ2-1, with no clear D. Germline V lookup: CDR1 SGHTA, CDR2 FQGNSA. The V and J ends lost 3 bases and 1 base respectively, with 7 bases between them. The CDR3 extends over 14 amino acids. CDR3 DNA sequence: TGTGCCAGCAGCTTTGGCTATTCCTACAATGAGCAGTTCTTC. Translated: CASSFGYSYNEQFF.

The chain joins TRBV20-1 to TRBJ2-1; perhaps TRBD1 as D (6 bases). V lost 3 bases and J 9 bases, leaving 24 bases between the germline ends. This CDR3 spans 16 amino acids. Germline values: CDR1 DFQATT, CDR2 SNEGSKA (reference sequence). The CDR3 coding sequence is TGCAGTGCTAGGGCAAACAGGGCACCTAGGGACGGTGAGCAGTTCTTC. This gives the protein CSARANRAPRDGEQFF.

This chain uses TRBV20-1 with TRBJ2-7; 12 bases fit TRBD2. The CDR3 covers 15 residues. Germline CDR1 DFQATT, CDR2 SNEGSKA (reference sequence). After removal of 6 bases from V and 2 bases from J, the junction contained 8 bases not matched to a gene. The CDR3 region is CSAPEPSGRAYEQYF. The CDR3 DNA sequence: TGCAGTGCACCCGAACCTAGCGGGAGGGCCTACGAGCAGTACTTC.

This clonotype was detected ten times or more. The genes are TRBV12-3 or TRBV12-4 and TRBJ1-5, with D maybe TRBD1 (5 bases). The CDR3 runs to 15 residues. The V and J ends lost 2 bases and 1 base respectively, with 9 bases between them. The CDR3 protein is CASSLSRDSNQPQHF. In DNA, the CDR3 is TGTGCCAGCAGTTTAAGCCGGGACAGCAATCAGCCCCAGCATTTT.

About this clonotype itself: Being one base from a much bigger clone, this may be a read error. The rearrangement links TRBV29-1 to TRBJ2-2; either TRBD1 or TRBD2 may supply D (5 bases each). Germline-derived CDR1 and CDR2 are SQVTM and ANQGSEA. Deletions cut 7 bases from V and 1 base from J, with 16 bases between. The length of the CDR3 is 15 residues. CDR3 coding DNA: TGCAGCGCTAGACCGGGACGGATGAACACCGGGGAGCTGTTTTTT. The encoded protein is CSARPGRMNTGELFF.

Many counts were recorded for this clonotype. The chain recombines TRBV12-5 with TRBJ1-5, with no clear D. Trimming left V 3 bases short and J 5 bases short, with 8 bases between. This CDR3 contains 13 residues. Germline loops: CDR1 LGHNT, CDR2 FRNRAP. The CDR3 DNA follows: TGTGCTAGTGGTTTACGGTGGGATCAGCCCCAGCATTTT. This gives the protein CASGLRWDQPQHF.

In its sample, this clonotype was seen a few times. The J gene is TRBJ1-1, the V gene TRBV5-1; D ambiguous. CDR3 length: 14 residues. Trimming took 0 bases from V and 4 from J, leaving 10 bases between them. Germline V gene data show CDR1 as SGHRS and CDR2 as YFSETQ. Here the CDR3 DNA reads TGCGCCAGCAGCTTGGGACGGCCGAGCACTGAAGCTTTCTTT. It encodes CASSLGRPSTEAFF.

The chain recombines TRBV3-1 with TRBJ2-1; weak D call: TRBD2 (5 bases). CDR3 length: 14 residues. Germline V gives CDR1 LGHDT, CDR2 YNNKEL (reference sequence). The V end was cut by 1 base, the J end by 9 bases, with 13 bases between. CDR3 loop: CASSQVGDPGEQFF. The CDR3, as DNA: TGTGCCAGCAGCCAAGTCGGGGATCCTGGTGAGCAGTTCTTC.

This clonotype has just a few counts. The DNA of the CDR3 is TGTGCCAGCACCGACACCTCCTACGACTACAATGAGCAGTTCTTC. It codes for CASTDTSYDYNEQFF. V is TRBV5-6 and J is TRBJ2-1; D remains ambiguous. V shed 6 bases and J shed 3 bases, with 16 bases lying between them. Germline loops: CDR1 SGHDT, CDR2 YYEEEE. The CDR3 extends over 15 amino acids.

The rearrangement joins TRBV7-3 to TRBJ2-1; D is perhaps TRBD2 (6 bases). CDR1 is SGHTA and CDR2 is FQGTGA in the germline V gene. CDR3 length: 15 residues. V was clipped by 1 base and J by 9 bases, with 16 bases between them. The CDR3 here is CASSLIADKSGEQFF. The CDR3 DNA reads TGTGCCAGCAGCTTAATAGCGGACAAATCGGGTGAGCAGTTCTTC.